The clone carrying this T cell receptor (beta chain) appeared a few times. The antigen is undetermined. Germline V gene sequence: CDR1 MGHRA, CDR2 YSYEKL. V gave up 1 base and J gave up 2 bases, with 10 bases separating them. This CDR3 contains 15 residues. The record originates from a study of beta chain features in type 1 diabetes. Points from the study as a whole: Naive, central memory and regulatory TCRB repertoires appeared more similar among patients than healthy donors. Significant though moderate, a shortening of TCRB CDR3s appeared in all four CD4+ subsets of Type 1 diabetes patients.

Expressed TCRB transcripts got sequenced, as all isolated RNA was reverse transcribed. Generated by immunoSEQ multiplex PCR, the TCRdb table keeps only in-frame clones and is missing some. The repertoire holds around 500,000 clones, with about an eighth as singletons. This sequence originates from a woman between 18 and 29 years old in good health. This chain connects TRBV4-1 to TRBJ2-3, with D possibly TRBD1 on 5 matching bases. The specimen sequenced was naive CD4+ T cells from blood. The CDR3 DNA follows: TGCGCCAGCAGCCAAGGGGGCTTCCCCACAGATACGCAGTATTTT. This translates into CASSQGGFPTDTQYF.